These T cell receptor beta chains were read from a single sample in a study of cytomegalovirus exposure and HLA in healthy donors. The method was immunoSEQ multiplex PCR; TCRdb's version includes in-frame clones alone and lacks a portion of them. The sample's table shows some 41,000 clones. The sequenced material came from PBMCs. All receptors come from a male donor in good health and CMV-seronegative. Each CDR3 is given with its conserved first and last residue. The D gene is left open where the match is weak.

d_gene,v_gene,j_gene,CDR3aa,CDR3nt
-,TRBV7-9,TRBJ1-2,CASSVGPNYGYTF,TGTGCCAGCAGCGTGGGGCCGAACTATGGCTACACCTTC
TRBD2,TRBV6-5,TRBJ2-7,CASTSPAGGEQYF,TGTGCCAGCACATCGCCAGCGGGGGGCGAGCAGTACTTC
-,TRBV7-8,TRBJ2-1,CASSLARGGEQFF,TGTGCCAGCAGCTTAGCTCGTGGCGGTGAGCAGTTCTTC
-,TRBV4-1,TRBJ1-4,CASSQVGGTNEKLFF,TGCGCCAGCAGCCAAGTGGGGGGTACTAATGAAAAACTGTTTTTT
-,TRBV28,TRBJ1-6,CASRDRSYFSYNSPLHF,TGTGCCAGCAGGGATCGGAGTTACTTCTCCTATAATTCACCCCTCCACTTT
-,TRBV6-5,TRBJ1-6,CASSYGQGLGSPLHF,TGTGCCAGCAGTTACGGGCAGGGCCTAGGTTCACCCCTCCACTTT
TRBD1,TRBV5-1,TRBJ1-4,CASRTGVGKEKLFF,TGCGCCAGCAGGACAGGGGTGGGCAAGGAAAAACTGTTTTTT
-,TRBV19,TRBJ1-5,CASSTGVGYQPQHF,TGTGCCAGTAGTACAGGGGTAGGGTATCAGCCCCAGCATTTT
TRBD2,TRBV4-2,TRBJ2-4,CASSQDGGGGAKNIQYF,TGTGCCAGCAGCCAAGATGGCGGGGGGGGAGCCAAAAACATTCAGTACTTC
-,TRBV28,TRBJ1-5,CASSFAGTLPLYSNQPQHF,TGTGCCAGCAGTTTCGCGGGGACTCTACCCCTTTATAGCAATCAGCCCCAGCATTTT
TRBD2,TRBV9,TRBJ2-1,CASNPGGGYNEQFF,TGTGCCAGCAACCCGGGGGGGGGATACAATGAGCAGTTCTTC
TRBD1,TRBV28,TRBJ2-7,CASSFLGQASSYEQYF,TGTGCCAGCAGTTTCCTAGGACAGGCCAGCTCCTACGAGCAGTACTTC
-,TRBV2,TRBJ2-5,CAFRGLQETQYF,TGTGCCTTCCGGGGACTCCAAGAGACCCAGTACTTC
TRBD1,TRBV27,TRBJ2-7,CASSLLRAGGFYEQYF,TGTGCCAGCAGTTTATTGCGGGCAGGGGGTTTTTACGAGCAGTACTTC
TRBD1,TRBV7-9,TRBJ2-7,CASSLVGQGVNEQYF,TGTGCCAGCAGCTTAGTTGGACAGGGGGTCAACGAGCAGTACTTC
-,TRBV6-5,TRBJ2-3,CASRSTDRQYF,TGTGCCAGCAGGAGTACGGACAGGCAGTATTTT
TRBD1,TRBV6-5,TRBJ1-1,CASSWGQSNTEAFF,TGTGCCAGCAGTTGGGGACAGTCGAACACTGAAGCTTTCTTT
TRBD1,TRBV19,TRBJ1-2,CASSKGQGAGYGYTF,TGTGCCAGTAGTAAGGGACAGGGGGCCGGCTATGGCTACACCTTC
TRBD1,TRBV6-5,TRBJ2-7,CASSYPGTGGYEQYF,TGTGCCAGCAGTTACCCAGGGACAGGGGGCTACGAGCAGTACTTC
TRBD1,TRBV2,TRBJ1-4,CASSEALPGTGLGKLFF,TGTGCCAGCAGTGAAGCGCTCCCCGGGACAGGGCTCGGAAAACTGTTTTTT
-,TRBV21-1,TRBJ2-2,CASIYRQGEYTGELFF,TGTGCCAGCATCTACAGACAGGGTGAGTACACCGGGGAGCTGTTTTTT
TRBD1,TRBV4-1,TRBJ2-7,CASSQLGQLASYEQYF,TGCGCCAGCAGCCAGTTGGGACAGCTAGCCTCCTACGAGCAGTACTTC
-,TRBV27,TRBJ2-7,CASSPLQYF,TGTGCCAGCAGTCCCCTCCAGTACTTC
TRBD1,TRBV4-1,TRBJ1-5,CASSQGPGGDQPQHF,TGCGCCAGCAGCCAGGGACCAGGGGGAGATCAGCCCCAGCATTTT
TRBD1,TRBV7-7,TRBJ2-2,CASSLGQANTGELFF,TGTGCCAGCAGCCTGGGACAGGCAAACACCGGGGAGCTGTTTTTT
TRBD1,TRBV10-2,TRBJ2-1,CASRADRANEQFF,TGCGCCAGCAGGGCGGACAGGGCCAATGAGCAGTTCTTC
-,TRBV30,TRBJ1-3,CAWRRGLPSGNTIYF,TGTGCCTGGAGAAGGGGACTACCCTCTGGAAACACCATATATTTT
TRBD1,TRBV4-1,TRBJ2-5,CASSQTDRVQETQYF,TGCGCCAGCAGCCAAACTGACAGGGTCCAAGAGACCCAGTACTTC
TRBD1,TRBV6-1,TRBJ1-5,CASSTGGQVHQPQHF,TGTGCCAGCAGTACCGGGGGACAGGTTCATCAGCCCCAGCATTTT
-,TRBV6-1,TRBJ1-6,CASSGGGRGTSPLHF,TGTGCCAGCAGCGGGGGGGGGAGGGGGACTTCACCCCTCCACTTT
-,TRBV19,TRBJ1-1,CASSIYLAFSGPEAFF,TGTGCCAGTAGTATCTACCTCGCTTTCAGCGGGCCTGAAGCTTTCTTT
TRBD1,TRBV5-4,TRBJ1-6,CASSWTGYNSPLHF,TGTGCCAGCAGCTGGACAGGGTATAATTCACCCCTCCACTTT
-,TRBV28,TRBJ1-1,CASSPSTAVMNTEAFF,TGTGCCAGCAGTCCATCGACAGCCGTAATGAACACTGAAGCTTTCTTT
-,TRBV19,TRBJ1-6,CATSRRDRYNSPLHF,TGTGCCACCTCGAGGCGAGACAGGTATAATTCACCCCTCCACTTT
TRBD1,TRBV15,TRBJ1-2,CATSRGDRANYGYTF,TGTGCCACCAGCAGAGGGGACAGAGCTAACTATGGCTACACCTTC
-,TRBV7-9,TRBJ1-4,CASSLDIREKLFF,TGTGCCAGCAGCCTGGACATTCGGGAAAAACTGTTTTTT
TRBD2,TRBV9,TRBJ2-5,CARRGLAGETQYF,TGTGCCAGAAGGGGACTAGCGGGGGAGACCCAGTACTTC
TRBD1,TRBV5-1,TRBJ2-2,CASSSGQGATGELFF,TGCGCCAGCAGCTCGGGACAGGGGGCCACCGGGGAGCTGTTTTTT
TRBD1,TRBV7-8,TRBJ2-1,CASTPRPPRQGKDEQFF,TGTGCCAGCACCCCTCGTCCCCCCCGACAGGGTAAGGATGAGCAGTTCTTC
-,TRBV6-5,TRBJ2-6,CASSYLGSLGANVLTF,TGTGCCAGCAGTTACCTCGGGTCGCTTGGGGCCAACGTCCTGACTTTC
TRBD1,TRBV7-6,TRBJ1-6,CASSLATTGGNSPLHF,TGTGCCAGCAGCTTAGCCACAACAGGGGGTAATTCACCCCTCCACTTT
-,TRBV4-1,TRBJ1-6,CASSQEAHSYNSPLHF,TGCGCCAGCAGCCAAGAGGCCCACTCCTATAATTCACCCCTCCACTTT
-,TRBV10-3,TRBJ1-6,CAISESTGESSYNSPLHF,TGTGCCATCAGTGAGTCAACAGGCGAGAGCTCCTATAATTCACCCCTCCACTTT
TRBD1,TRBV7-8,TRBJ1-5,CASSDQQGLYQPQHF,TGTGCCAGCAGCGATCAACAGGGGTTATATCAGCCCCAGCATTTT
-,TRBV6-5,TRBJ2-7,CASSYGAGIYEQYF,TGTGCCAGCAGTTACGGGGCAGGGATCTACGAGCAGTACTTC
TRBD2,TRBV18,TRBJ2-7,CASSPRVASGVYEQYF,TGTGCCAGCTCACCACGGGTTGCTAGCGGGGTCTACGAGCAGTACTTC
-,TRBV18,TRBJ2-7,CASSQEGVYEQYF,TGTGCCAGCTCCCAAGAGGGGGTCTACGAGCAGTACTTC
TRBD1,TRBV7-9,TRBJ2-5,CASSLWDRGEWGQETQYF,TGTGCCAGCAGCTTATGGGACAGGGGAGAATGGGGGCAAGAGACCCAGTACTTC
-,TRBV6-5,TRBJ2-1,CASRTGQEQFF,TGTGCCAGCAGGACAGGCCAAGAGCAGTTCTTC
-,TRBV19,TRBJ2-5,CASSIFAPRAGETQYF,TGTGCCAGTAGTATATTCGCCCCGAGGGCCGGGGAGACCCAGTACTTC